This TCR beta chain was profiled in a study of blood T cell repertoires in COVID-19. Study-wide background: The cDNA or gDNA used as material had been derived from T cells, B-cell-depleted T cells, or PBMCs.

The authors' processing: Amplification from reference gene primers served as the basis for estimated nucleated cell counts. The protocol was immunoSEQ multiplex PCR, while the TCRdb copy is restricted to in-frame clones and leaves out a portion. V and J calls and clone size are given by that table; D and trimming were obtained from the DNA. The top ten clones hold 3.8% of a sample with roughly 68,000 clones, 80% to 90% of them seen once. Participants were aged about 18 to 100 years from roughly 26 US areas. Clinical history reported by participants formed the basis on which cohorts were assigned. V was pared by 6 bases and J by 4 bases, with 12 bases between. The CDR3 is 13 amino acids. From germline, CDR1 is SEHNR and CDR2 FQNEAQ (reference sequence). This clone was seen only a few times.

This chain links TRBV7-9 with TRBJ1-1; D perhaps matches TRBD1 (5 bases). The material sequenced was PBMCs or T cells enriched from blood (not recorded which). This clonotype originated in a woman aged 35 to 49 with acute COVID-19. CDR3 sequence reads: CASSLTGITEAFF. The CDR3 region has the DNA TGTGCCAGCAGTCTTACAGGTATCACTGAAGCTTTCTTT.